This T cell receptor (beta chain) came from a study of PD-L1 blockade in urothelial cancer. Looking at the study overall: Samples of blood were analyzed 3 weeks (second dose) and 6 weeks after treatment start. T cell content in blood samples showed a median of around 140,000.

The junction had 10 bases not matched to a gene; V was cut back by 6 bases and J by 2 bases. This CDR3 is 15 amino acids long. CDR1 and CDR2 from the germline V gene are SQVTM and ANQGSEA. Method: immunoSEQ multiplex PCR; TCRdb's copy keeps in-frame clones and lacks some. The sample has tens of thousands of clones, 84% seen once; the top ten hold 4% to 6%. The origin of this receptor is a man in his 70s with urothelial cancer. The chain couples TRBV29-1 to TRBJ2-3, with 8 nucleotides matching TRBD2. The sample was PBMCs, taken around atezolizumab (anti-PD-L1) treatment. The chain's CDR3 is CSVSGSPGHTDTQYF. The CDR3 nucleotides read TGCAGCGTGAGCGGGAGCCCCGGACACACAGATACGCAGTATTTT.